This passage covers 16 T cell receptor beta chains from one sample sequenced in a study of T cells after yellow fever vaccination (dated by TCRdb to about 2019). The library was prepared using 5' RACE. The instrument given in TCRdb is Illumina NovaSeq 6000. Clones were called with MiXCR by TCRdb after fastp trimmed the public reads at Q25, and only in-frame beta chains were retained. Rows merge per CDR3 protein into single entries with the most common DNA and genes. The sample table records a few hundred thousand distinct CDR3 sequences; approximately 4.2% of these occur just once. The leading ten clones occupy 20% to 25% of the sample. The treatment or condition label, as the study defines it: live attenuated yellow fever vaccine strain. The specimen comprised PBMCs, sampled 5 days after the yellow fever booster vaccination. Every receptor here comes from a man younger than 35 who received the YFV17D yellow fever vaccine.

This clonotype has only a few counts. The chain joins TRBV28 to TRBJ1-1; D unresolved. With 8 bases removed from V and 4 bases from J, the gap between germline ends came to 5 bases. The CDR3 has 10 amino acids. Germline CDR1 and CDR2: MDHEN and SYDVKM. The CDR3 loop is CASSSTEAFF. The DNA for the CDR3 is TGTGCCAGCTCGAGCACTGAAGCTTTCTTT.

The rearrangement links TRBV4-3 to TRBJ2-1; D is undetermined. This CDR3 region has 15 residues. Trimming removed 0 bases at V and 8 bases at J, with 14 bases between. CDR1 and CDR2 from the germline V gene are LGHNA and YSLEER. As DNA, the CDR3 is TGCGCCAGCAGCCAAGATAGAGAGGCGGCGGATGAGCAGTTCTTC. Amino acid sequence: CASSQDREAADEQFF.

The chain combines TRBV3-1 with TRBJ2-1, with TRBD2 identical over 13 bases. The CDR3 runs to 19 residues. Looked up from germline, CDR1 is LGHDT and CDR2 is YNNKEL (reference sequence). The ends lost 6 bases at V and 8 bases at J; junction bases unmatched: 19. The DNA of the CDR3 is TGTGCCAGCAGAGCAGCGACTACCGGGACTAGCGGGGTTGGGGATGAGCAGTTCTTC. Encoded protein: CASRAATTGTSGVGDEQFF.

This clonotype was counted many times. This rearrangement joins TRBV5-1 to TRBJ1-1, with a tentative D call TRBD1 (5 bases). The CDR3 is 15 amino acids. The ends were cut back, 0 bases at V and 4 bases at J, with 13 bases in the middle. The germline gives CDR1 SGHRS, CDR2 YFSETQ. The DNA of the CDR3 is TGCGCCAGCAGCTTGGTGGGGGACTTAGCCACTGAAGCTTTCTTT. Residues: CASSLVGDLATEAFF.

This clonotype has at least ten counts. V and J are TRBV20-1 and TRBJ1-6; D is unresolved. CDR1 DFQATT and CDR2 SNEGSKA come from the germline V gene (reference sequence). The CDR3 consists of 12 residues. V lost 3 bases and J 5 bases, leaving 5 bases between the germline ends. For the CDR3, the DNA is TGCAGTGCTAGTCCAGATAATTCACCCCTCCACTTT. Translated: CSASPDNSPLHF.

This clonotype was found a few times. The V and J genes are TRBV4-1 and TRBJ1-2; 7 bases agree with TRBD1. Germline V gives CDR1 MGHRA, CDR2 YSYEKL. The CDR3 has 15 residues. J lost 4 bases, V lost 0 bases, and 5 bases had no gene match. The CDR3 here is CASSQDGQGVYGYTF. The CDR3 DNA sequence: TGCGCCAGCAGCCAAGACGGGCAGGGGGTCTATGGCTACACCTTC.

V and J are TRBV13 and TRBJ2-2; TRBD2 matches 9 bases. V shed 0 bases and J 5 bases; nucleotides not matched to a gene: 7. The length of the CDR3 is 17 residues. Per germline, CDR1 PRHDT and CDR2 FYEKMQ (reference sequence). The CDR3 sequence: CASSLGRRGGRTGELFF. The CDR3 region has the DNA TGTGCCAGCAGCTTAGGCCGGCGGGGGGGCCGAACCGGGGAGCTGTTTTTT.

Details on this clonotype: The junction and the germline gene differ at one end; a read error may be behind it. This chain joins TRBV10-3 and TRBJ1-5; 7 nucleotides match TRBD1. The germline V gene encodes CDR1 ENHRY and CDR2 SYGVKD. The CDR3 spans 13 residues. The CDR3 bases are TGTGCCATCAGGGGGACAGACAATAAGCCCCAGCATTTT. Its translation: CAIRGTDNKPQHF.

This clonotype was recorded a few times. The J gene is TRBJ1-4, the V gene TRBV29-1; D perhaps matches TRBD1 (6 bases). Trimming removed 3 bases at V and 8 bases at J, with 16 bases between. CDR1 SQVTM and CDR2 ANQGSEA come from the germline V gene. The CDR3 covers 14 residues. The CDR3 reads CSVDVGGLREKLFF. CDR3 bases: TGCAGCGTTGATGTGGGGGGGCTTAGGGAAAAACTGTTTTTT.

This clonotype has more than one count but fewer than ten. This chain uses TRBV20-1 with TRBJ1-5; D unclear. The CDR3 is 15 residues long. The V end was cut by 2 bases, the J end by 1 base, with 12 bases between. From germline, CDR1 is DFQATT and CDR2 SNEGSKA (reference sequence). CDR3 region: CSARQDGLSNQPQHF. Written as DNA, the CDR3 is TGCAGTGCTAGACAGGATGGGTTGAGCAATCAGCCCCAGCATTTT.

This clonotype was counted a few times. V and J are TRBV25-1 and TRBJ1-6; D not certain. The CDR3 loop spans 14 amino acids. Per the germline V gene, CDR1 is MGHDK and CDR2 is SYGVNS. The germline V and J ends were trimmed by 5 bases and 7 bases, with 12 bases remaining between them. CDR3 sequence reads: CASSTAGSNSPLHF. The CDR3 nucleotides are TGTGCCAGCAGTACCGCAGGTTCCAATTCACCCCTCCACTTT.

The sample holds a few counts of this clonotype. The genes are TRBV12-3 or TRBV12-4 and TRBJ2-7, with D possibly matching TRBD2 (6 bases). Trimming removed 5 bases at V and 5 bases at J, with 13 bases between. The CDR3 contains 13 residues. Here the CDR3 reads CASSLGGGHEQYF. CDR3 DNA sequence: TGTGCCAGCAGTCTGGGGGGTGGGCACGAGCAGTACTTC.

This clonotype was counted a few times. V and J are TRBV20-1 and TRBJ1-2; 7 bases agree with TRBD1. The J segment lost 9 bases and the V segment lost 6 bases, leaving 10 bases of the junction unmatched. CDR1 and CDR2 (germline): DFQATT, SNEGSKA (reference sequence). The CDR3 runs 12 residues. The CDR3 sequence: CSAGDSRRSYTF. The CDR3 nucleotides are TGCAGTGCCGGGGACAGCCGTCGGAGCTACACCTTC.

This clonotype was observed a few times. The chain has TRBV3-1 and TRBJ1-1, with 7 positions matching TRBD1. This CDR3 contains 14 residues. The V gene's germline CDR1 is LGHDT and CDR2 YNNKEL (reference sequence). V lost 2 bases, J lost 4 bases, and 4 bases stayed unmatched. The CDR3 DNA sequence: TGTGCCAGCAGCCAACGACAGGGCGGCACTGAAGCTTTCTTT. Translation: CASSQRQGGTEAFF. Full variable domain (missing parts from reference TRBV3-1 and TRBJ1-1): DTAVSQTPKYLVTQMGNDKSIKCEQNLGHDTMYWYKQDSKKFLKIMFSYNNKELIINETVPNRFSPKSPDKAHLNLHINSLELGDSAVYFCASSQRQGGTEAFFGQGTRLTVV.

This clonotype was detected ten times or more. The V call is TRBV24-1, the J call TRBJ2-1; maybe TRBD1 (6 bases). CDR1 is KGHDR and CDR2 is SFDVKD in the germline V gene. This CDR3 contains 16 residues. Trimming removed 3 bases from V and 7 bases from J, with 18 bases in between. CDR3 region: CATSDPRTVSKNEQFF. In nucleotides, the CDR3 is TGTGCCACCAGTGATCCACGGACAGTGAGTAAGAATGAGCAGTTCTTC.

This chain joins TRBV4-3 and TRBJ1-1; D gene ambiguous. The CDR3 extends over 15 amino acids. Per the germline V gene, CDR1 is LGHNA and CDR2 is YSLEER. V lost 4 bases and J lost 1, with 13 bases in between. CDR3 DNA sequence: TGCGCCAGCAGCCTAACCCGCGGGCGGAACACTGAAGCTTTCTTT. Its translation: CASSLTRGRNTEAFF.